This T cell receptor (beta chain) was retrieved from a study of CD8 T cells in Susac syndrome (dated by TCRdb to about 2019). Study-level background: Whether CD8+ T cell activation and differentiation in Susac syndrome was antigen driven was tested using repertoire sequencing. CD8+ T cell repertoire clonality was compared between about a dozen healthy donors, approximately 14 Susac syndrome patients and approximately 16 multiple sclerosis patients.

Peripheral blood CD8+ and CD4+ T cells from healthy donors, Susac syndrome patients and multiple sclerosis patients were profiled using high-throughput TCR beta sequencing. Multiple sclerosis controls were treatment-naive patients with stable or active relapsing-remitting disease fulfilling revised McDonald criteria. Bulk CD8+ and CD4+ T cells were purified magnetically by negative isolation, whereas CD8+ TEMRA cells were enriched by FACS. Blood was collected in EDTA tubes and processed within 24 hours, with PBMCs isolated through density gradient centrifugation. PBMCs intended for TCR sequencing were cryopreserved in liquid nitrogen and thawed later in a water bath at 37 degrees C. Purity of sorted or isolated CD4+, CD8+ and CD8+ TEMRA cells was at least 90%. RNA was extracted with the RNeasy kit and roughly 0.5 to 1 ug was reverse transcribed using random hexamers. The immunoSEQ multiplex PCR assay, covering 54 Vbeta and 13 Jbeta segments, was used to amplify TCR beta CDR3 regions. To correct PCR amplification bias, a synthetic template baseline was used for both primer optimization and computational correction. In the paper's pipeline: Reads were annotated to V, D and J genes per IMGT and analyzed with immunoSEQ Analyzer, keeping only productive sequences. Clonality was calculated as one minus the Shannon entropy normalized by log2 of the number of productive unique sequences. For each patient and control, public and private clones were evaluated among the 100 most prevalent clones. Susac-specific clones were defined as absent from healthy and MS cohorts, over a thousand published viral clones and other ImmuneACCESS disease sequences. The public reads were run again by TCRdb, first through fastp at Q25 and then through MiXCR, and only productive beta chains were kept. CDR3 protein sequences are deduplicated, and each keeps its most common genes and DNA. None of the V and J calls come from the authors' own analysis; TCRdb made them. For this sample there are 250,000 to 300,000 distinct CDR3 sequences; roughly 85% appear just once. Jointly, the top ten make up 0.21% of the sample.

Overall study outcomes, separate from this receptor: The study acknowledged that relatively few individuals were included in the TCR sequencing and HLA analysis.

This clonotype was observed a handful of times. Its antigen is not yet known. Base-call qualities are not available, and no considerably larger clone is one nucleotide away. V is trimmed back by 4 bases and J by 0 bases, and the junction contains 5 bases that no gene match accounts for. Including the terminal cysteine and phenylalanine, the CDR3 comprises 15 residues. This entry keeps only the CDR3 DNA: 45 bases, framed from base 1. The germline V gene gives CDR1 as LGHNA and CDR2 as YSLEER. Sequenced: CD8+ T cells from PBMCs. The chain is encoded by TRBV4-3 joined to TRBJ2-7; TRBD1 aligns with 8 central bases. This TCR derives from a human donor with multiple sclerosis. The DNA sequence follows: TGCGCCAGCAGCCCCCACAGGGGGAGCTCCTACGAGCAGTACTTC. Translation gives CASSPHRGSSYEQYF.